What follows are 25 T cell receptor beta chains derived from one specimen sequenced in a study of PD-1 blockade in classical Hodgkin lymphoma. The method was immunoSEQ multiplex PCR; TCRdb's version includes in-frame clones alone and lacks a portion of them. This sample has about 98,000 clones, with 92% found just once. Each and every patient relapsed after autologous stem cell transplantation, and patients got differing brentuximab vedotin exposure. Sequenced here: peripheral blood mononuclear cells (PBMCs), sampled at baseline. Every receptor here comes from a human donor with classical Hodgkin lymphoma.

CDR3 amino acids: CASSLGQGGPNTEAFF. The CDR3 DNA is TGCGCCAGCAGCTTGGGACAGGGGGGCCCGAACACTGAAGCTTTCTTT. The chain is built from TRBV5-1 and TRBJ1-1; 9 bases fit TRBD1. The J segment lost 1 base and the V segment lost 0 bases, leaving 4 bases of the junction unmatched. This CDR3 contains 16 residues. CDR1 SGHRS and CDR2 YFSETQ come from the germline V gene.

This chain connects TRBV25-1 to TRBJ2-1; D is uncertain. The germline V gene has CDR1 MGHDK and CDR2 SYGVNS. The V and J ends lost 3 bases and 8 bases respectively, with 20 bases between them. This CDR3 comprises 16 residues. The CDR3 protein is CASSDLAPWSSDEQFF. Here the CDR3 DNA reads TGTGCCAGCAGTGACCTCGCCCCATGGAGTTCCGATGAGCAGTTCTTC.

The V call is TRBV18, the J call TRBJ2-7; 13 nucleotides line up with TRBD2. The junction had 3 bases not matched to a gene; V was cut back by 5 bases and J by 2 bases. Germline V gene data show CDR1 as KGHSH and CDR2 as LQKENI. The CDR3 loop spans 15 amino acids. The CDR3 loop is CASSGGLAGTYEQYF. CDR3 DNA: TGTGCCAGCTCAGGGGGACTAGCGGGAACCTACGAGCAGTACTTC.

The chain carries TRBV27 and TRBJ2-1; 7 bases are shared with TRBD1. CDR1 MNHEY and CDR2 SMNVEV come from the germline V gene (reference sequence). The V and J ends lost 3 bases and 1 base, in that order; junction bases with no gene match: 3. The length of the CDR3 is 15 residues. CDR3 nucleotide sequence: TGTGCCAGCAGTTTCACAGGGGTTTCCTACAATGAGCAGTTCTTC. The encoded protein is CASSFTGVSYNEQFF.

The chain carries TRBV27 and TRBJ1-2; TRBD1 is a possible D gene (6 bases). Germline V gene sequence: CDR1 MNHEY, CDR2 SMNVEV (reference sequence). V lost 5 bases and J 4 bases, leaving 17 bases between the germline ends. There are 15 residues in the CDR3. The CDR3 coding sequence is TGTGCCAGCAGTAAGTACGCAGGGGAGGGCTATGGCTACACCTTC. Translating gives CASSKYAGEGYGYTF.

CDR3 loop: CASSGERGPGTEAFF. The CDR3 nucleotides read TGTGCCAGCAGCGGGGAGAGGGGGCCTGGTACTGAAGCTTTCTTT. The rearrangement joins TRBV5-4 to TRBJ1-1, with 7 nucleotides matching TRBD1. The germline CDR1 and CDR2 sequences are SGHNT and YYREEE (reference sequence). This CDR3 has 15 residues. V trimming: 4 bases; J trimming: 5 bases; junction bases outside the gene matches: 11.

This rearrangement joins TRBV30 to TRBJ2-1; D gene ambiguous. This CDR3 comprises 15 residues. Germline-derived CDR1 and CDR2 are GTSNPN and SVGIG (reference sequence). V lost 0 bases to trimming and J lost 5 bases, with 14 bases between them. The CDR3 loop is CAWSVSLSGNNEQFF. DNA of the CDR3: TGTGCCTGGAGTGTAAGTCTGTCCGGCAACAATGAGCAGTTCTTC.

J is TRBJ1-2 and V is TRBV30; no firm D call. This CDR3 comprises 11 residues. V was cut by 1 base and J by 4 bases, with 4 bases left in between. Germline V gene lookup returns CDR1 GTSNPN and CDR2 SVGIG (reference sequence). The CDR3 region is CAWSGGYGYTF. CDR3 bases: TGTGCCTGGAGTGGGGGCTATGGCTACACCTTC.

The chain carries TRBV6-5 and TRBJ2-1; D is unresolved. With 9 bases removed from V and 2 bases from J, the gap between germline ends came to 11 bases. CDR1 is MNHEY, CDR2 SVGAGI, per germline. CDR3 length: 13 residues. Here the CDR3 DNA reads TGTGCCAGTAGCCAGAGCCCCTACAATGAGCAGTTCTTC. Residues: CASSQSPYNEQFF.

This chain links TRBV28 with TRBJ2-7; 7 nucleotides line up with TRBD2. Per germline, CDR1 MDHEN and CDR2 SYDVKM. The J segment lost 5 bases and the V segment lost 1 base, leaving 8 bases of the junction unmatched. This CDR3 has 15 residues. CDR3 sequence reads: CASSLLKGGVHEQYF. Written as DNA, the CDR3 is TGTGCCAGCAGTTTATTGAAGGGAGGGGTCCACGAGCAGTACTTC. Based on the CDR3 plus reference TRBV28 and TRBJ2-7, the full variable domain is DVKVTQSSRYLVKRTGEKVFLECVQDMDHENMFWYRQDPGLGLRLIYFSYDVKMKEKGDIPEGYSVSREKKERFSLILESASTNQTSMYLCASSLLKGGVHEQYFGPGTRLTVT.

This rearrangement joins TRBV6-1 to TRBJ1-1; D not certain. The germline V and J ends were trimmed by 2 bases and 0 bases, with 7 bases remaining between them. Germline-derived CDR1 and CDR2 are MNHNS and SASEGT. The CDR3 spans 14 residues. DNA of the CDR3: TGTGCCAGCAGTGAATGGGCGATGAACACTGAAGCTTTCTTT. This encodes CASSEWAMNTEAFF.

The chain's CDR3 is CASQPDRGSSEQYF. The CDR3 nucleotides are TGTGCCAGCCAACCAGACAGGGGGTCGTCCGAGCAGTACTTC. This chain links TRBV28 with TRBJ2-7, with 9 bases that match TRBD1. Trimming at V came to 8 bases and at J to 6 bases, leaving 11 bases not matched to a gene. The CDR3 is 14 residues long. CDR1 is MDHEN and CDR2 is SYDVKM in the germline V gene.

V is TRBV28 and J is TRBJ2-1, with D unresolved. The CDR3 sequence is 14 residues long. V was shortened by 8 bases and J by 5 bases, with 16 bases between the two germline ends. Per germline, CDR1 MDHEN and CDR2 SYDVKM. The CDR3 DNA sequence: TGTGCCAGCCGAGGTTGGCTAGTGAACAATGAGCAGTTCTTC. It specifies CASRGWLVNNEQFF.

The gene calls are TRBV6-5 and TRBJ2-7; D might be TRBD2 (6 bases). Per germline, CDR1 MNHEY and CDR2 SVGAGI. The CDR3 has 15 amino acids. V was shortened by 0 bases and J by 6 bases, with 15 bases between the two germline ends. The CDR3 region is CASSYSGSPTGEQYF. Written as DNA, the CDR3 is TGTGCCAGCAGTTACTCCGGGAGTCCCACCGGCGAGCAGTACTTC.

The rearrangement links TRBV2 to TRBJ2-3, with 16 bases fitting TRBD2. The germline gives CDR1 SNHLY, CDR2 FYNNEI. The CDR3 consists of 20 residues. The V and J ends lost 2 bases and 1 base, in that order; junction bases with no gene match: 9. CDR3 coding DNA: TGTGCCAGCAGTGAAATTCGAGGGACTAGCGGGAGGGGGGGCACAGATACGCAGTATTTT. Protein sequence: CASSEIRGTSGRGGTDTQYF.

V gene TRBV7-9 combines with J gene TRBJ1-1; D unclear. This CDR3 region has 13 residues. With 1 base removed from V and 5 bases from J, the gap between germline ends came to 8 bases. CDR1 is SEHNR, CDR2 FQNEAQ, per germline (reference sequence). DNA for the CDR3: TGTGCCAGCAGCTTAGGCTCGTGGACTGAAGCTTTCTTT. It yields the protein CASSLGSWTEAFF. Variable domain in full (rest from reference TRBV7-9 and TRBJ1-1): DTGVSQNPRHKITKRGQNVTFRCDPISEHNRLYWYRQTLGQGPEFLTYFQNEAQLEKSRLLSDRFSAERPKGSFSTLEIQRTEQGDSAMYLCASSLGSWTEAFFGQGTRLTVV.

The chain carries TRBV11-2 and TRBJ2-7; 7 bases map to TRBD1. Losses at the gene ends were 5 bases for V and 0 bases for J; bases not matched to a gene: 10. CDR1 SGHAT and CDR2 FQNNGV come from the germline V gene. This CDR3 contains 16 residues. Here the CDR3 reads CASSPAADRVSYEQYF. The CDR3 coding sequence is TGTGCCAGCAGCCCTGCTGCCGACAGGGTCTCCTACGAGCAGTACTTC.

The chain employs TRBV9 and TRBJ2-1; D ambiguous. Germline CDR1 reads SGDLS; CDR2 reads YYNGEE. There are 14 residues in the CDR3. V shed 3 bases and J shed 0 bases, with 7 bases lying between them. Here the CDR3 DNA reads TGTGCCAGCAGCGGCCTGCGCTCCTACAATGAGCAGTTCTTC. Its protein is CASSGLRSYNEQFF.

The J gene is TRBJ2-7, the V gene TRBV7-9; D may match TRBD1 or TRBD2 (6 bases each). This CDR3 is 16 amino acids long. V lost 3 bases, J lost 0 bases, and 15 bases lay in between. Germline CDR1 is SEHNR and CDR2 is FQNEAQ (reference sequence). The CDR3 loop reads CASSLSRGRVSYEQYF. The DNA of the CDR3 is TGTGCCAGCAGCTTGTCCCGGGGGCGCGTCTCCTACGAGCAGTACTTC.

V and J are TRBV7-9 and TRBJ2-2, with unresolved D. Germline loops: CDR1 SEHNR, CDR2 FQNEAQ (reference sequence). V was pared by 1 base and J by 4 bases, with 13 bases between. CDR3 length equals 16 residues. DNA for the CDR3: TGTGCCAGCAGCTTAGAGGGAATGTTACGCACCGGGGAGCTGTTTTTT. Translated: CASSLEGMLRTGELFF.

V gene TRBV5-1 combines with J gene TRBJ1-3; TRBD1 might be the D (5 bases). Germline values: CDR1 SGHRS, CDR2 YFSETQ. V was clipped by 4 bases and J by 4 bases, with 12 bases between them. The CDR3 contains 14 residues. DNA of the CDR3: TGCGCCAGCAGCCTCGGGGGTGCGGGAAACACCATATATTTT. Protein sequence: CASSLGGAGNTIYF.

This clone has only one observation. This chain joins TRBV27 and TRBJ1-1, with unresolved D. The CDR3 is 12 amino acids. V was shortened by 4 bases and J by 6 bases, with 9 bases between the two germline ends. The germline V gene has CDR1 MNHEY and CDR2 SMNVEV (reference sequence). As DNA, the CDR3 is TGTGCCAGCAGTTCCACTTCCGCTGAAGCTTTCTTT. This translates into CASSSTSAEAFF.

This chain joins TRBV27 and TRBJ2-7, with 12 bases aligning to TRBD2. This CDR3 is built from 15 residues. V trimming: 4 bases; J trimming: 4 bases; junction bases outside the gene matches: 5. Germline CDR1 is MNHEY and CDR2 is SMNVEV (reference sequence). The CDR3 reads CASSSSGRGSYEQYF. CDR3 bases: TGTGCCAGCAGTTCTAGCGGGAGGGGCTCGTACGAGCAGTACTTC.

The chain employs TRBV27 and TRBJ2-1, with D possibly TRBD2 on 5 matching bases. This CDR3 contains 15 residues. Trimming stripped 7 bases from V and 2 bases from J, with 15 bases between. Germline CDR1 reads MNHEY; CDR2 reads SMNVEV (reference sequence). The chain's CDR3 is CASTEASGTYNEQFF. The CDR3 DNA reads as TGTGCCAGCACTGAGGCCTCGGGGACCTACAATGAGCAGTTCTTC.

The chain joins TRBV30 to TRBJ1-4; D possibly corresponds to TRBD1 (6 bases). There are 14 residues in the CDR3. Germline V gives CDR1 GTSNPN, CDR2 SVGIG (reference sequence). The V end was cut by 4 bases, the J end by 0 bases, with 9 bases between. The CDR3 coding sequence is TGTGCCTGGACCGAGGGGGCAACTAATGAAAAACTGTTTTTT. Protein sequence: CAWTEGATNEKLFF.